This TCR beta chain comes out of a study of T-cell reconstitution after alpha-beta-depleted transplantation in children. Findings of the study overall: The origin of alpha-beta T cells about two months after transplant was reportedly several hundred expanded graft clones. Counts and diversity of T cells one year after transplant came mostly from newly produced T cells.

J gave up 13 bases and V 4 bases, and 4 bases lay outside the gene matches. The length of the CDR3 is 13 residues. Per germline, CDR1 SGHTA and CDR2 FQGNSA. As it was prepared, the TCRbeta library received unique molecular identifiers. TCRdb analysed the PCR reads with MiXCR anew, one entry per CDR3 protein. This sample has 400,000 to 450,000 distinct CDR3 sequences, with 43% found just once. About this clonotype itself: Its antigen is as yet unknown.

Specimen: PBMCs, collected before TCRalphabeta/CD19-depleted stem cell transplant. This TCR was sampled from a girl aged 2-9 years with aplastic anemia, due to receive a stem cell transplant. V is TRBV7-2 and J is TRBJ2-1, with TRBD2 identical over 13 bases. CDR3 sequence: CASSSWTSGGQFF. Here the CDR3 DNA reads TGTGCCAGCAGCTCGTGGACTAGCGGGGGACAGTTCTTC.